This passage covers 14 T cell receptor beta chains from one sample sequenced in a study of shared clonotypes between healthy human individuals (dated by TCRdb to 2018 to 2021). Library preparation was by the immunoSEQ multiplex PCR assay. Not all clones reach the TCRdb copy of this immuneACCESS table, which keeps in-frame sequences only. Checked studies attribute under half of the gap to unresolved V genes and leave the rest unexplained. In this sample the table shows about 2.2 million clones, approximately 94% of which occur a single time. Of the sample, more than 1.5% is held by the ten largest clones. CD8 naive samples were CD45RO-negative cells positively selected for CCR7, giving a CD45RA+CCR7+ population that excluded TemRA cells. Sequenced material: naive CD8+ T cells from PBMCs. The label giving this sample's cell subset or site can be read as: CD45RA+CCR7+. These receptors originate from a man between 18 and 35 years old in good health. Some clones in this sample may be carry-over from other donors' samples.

The CDR3 spells CASSFRPNHETQYF. Written as DNA, the CDR3 is TGTGCCAGCAGTTTTCGACCCAATCACGAGACCCAGTACTTC. The rearrangement links TRBV27 to TRBJ2-5; the D is unclear. Between the trimmed V and J ends, which lost 3 bases and 5 bases, there was a span of 13 bases. CDR3 length: 14 residues. Germline CDR1 MNHEY, CDR2 SMNVEV (reference sequence).

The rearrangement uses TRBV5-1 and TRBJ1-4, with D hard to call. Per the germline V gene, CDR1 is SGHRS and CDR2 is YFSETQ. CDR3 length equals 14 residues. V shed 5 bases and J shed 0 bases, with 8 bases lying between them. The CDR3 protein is CASRSRATNEKLFF. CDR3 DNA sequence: TGCGCCAGCAGATCAAGGGCAACTAATGAAAAACTGTTTTTT.

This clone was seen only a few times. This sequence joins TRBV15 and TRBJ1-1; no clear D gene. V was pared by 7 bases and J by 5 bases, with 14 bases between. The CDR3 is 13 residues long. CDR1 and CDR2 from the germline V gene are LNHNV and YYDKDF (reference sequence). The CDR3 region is CATKEGFGTEAFF. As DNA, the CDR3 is TGTGCCACCAAGGAGGGATTTGGGACTGAAGCTTTCTTT.

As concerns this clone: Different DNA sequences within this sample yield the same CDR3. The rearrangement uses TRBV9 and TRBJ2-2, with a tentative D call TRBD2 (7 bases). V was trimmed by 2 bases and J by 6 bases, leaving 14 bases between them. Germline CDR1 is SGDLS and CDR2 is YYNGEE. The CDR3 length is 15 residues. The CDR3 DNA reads TGTGCCAGCAGCGTTGGCGGGGGCGTTTCCGGGGAGCTGTTTTTT. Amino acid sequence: CASSVGGGVSGELFF.

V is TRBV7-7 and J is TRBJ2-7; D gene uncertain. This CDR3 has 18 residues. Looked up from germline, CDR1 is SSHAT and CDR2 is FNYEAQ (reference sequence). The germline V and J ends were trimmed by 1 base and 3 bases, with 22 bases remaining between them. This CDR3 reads CASSLDSPRRYRVYEQYF. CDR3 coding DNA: TGTGCCAGCAGCTTAGATTCTCCTCGAAGGTACAGAGTCTACGAGCAGTACTTC.

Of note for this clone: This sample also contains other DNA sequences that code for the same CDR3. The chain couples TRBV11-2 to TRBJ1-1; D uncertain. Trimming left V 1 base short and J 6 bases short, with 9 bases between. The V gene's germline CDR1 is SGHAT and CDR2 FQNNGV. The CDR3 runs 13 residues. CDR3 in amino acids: CASSLAGSPEAFF. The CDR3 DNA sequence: TGTGCCAGCAGCTTAGCCGGGTCCCCTGAAGCTTTCTTT.

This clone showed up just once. CDR3 region: CASRVSGRATGELFF. The DNA of the CDR3 is TGTGCCAGCAGGGTTAGCGGGAGAGCCACCGGGGAGCTGTTTTTT. J is TRBJ2-2 and V is TRBV7-3; 9 bases align to TRBD2. After removal of 6 bases from V and 4 bases from J, the junction contained 6 bases not matched to a gene. This CDR3 contains 15 residues. Germline V gene sequence: CDR1 SGHTA, CDR2 FQGTGA.

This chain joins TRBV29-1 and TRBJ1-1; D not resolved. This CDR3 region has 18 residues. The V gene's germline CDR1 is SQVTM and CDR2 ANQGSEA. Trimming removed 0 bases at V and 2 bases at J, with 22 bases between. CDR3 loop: CSVEDPSGLGALNTEAFF. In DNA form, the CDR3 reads TGCAGCGTTGAAGATCCGTCGGGTCTTGGAGCCCTTAACACTGAAGCTTTCTTT. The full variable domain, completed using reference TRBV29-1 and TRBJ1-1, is SAVISQKPSRDICQRGTSLTIQCQVDSQVTMMFWYRQQPGQSLTLIATANQGSEATYESGFVIDKFPISRPNLTFSTLTVSNMSPEDSSIYLCSVEDPSGLGALNTEAFFGQGTRLTVV.

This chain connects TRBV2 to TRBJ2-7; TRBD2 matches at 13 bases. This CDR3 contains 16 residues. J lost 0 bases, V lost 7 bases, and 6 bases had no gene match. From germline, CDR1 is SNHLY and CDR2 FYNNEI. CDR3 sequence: CASNDGTSGTSYEQYF. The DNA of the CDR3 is TGTGCCAGCAACGACGGGACTAGCGGGACCTCCTACGAGCAGTACTTC.

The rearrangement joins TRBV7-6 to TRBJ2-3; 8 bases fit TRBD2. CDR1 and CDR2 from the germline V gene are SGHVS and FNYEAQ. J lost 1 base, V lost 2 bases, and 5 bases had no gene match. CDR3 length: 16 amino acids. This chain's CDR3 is CASSLFTGGGTDTQYF. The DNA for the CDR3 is TGTGCCAGCAGCTTATTTACGGGAGGGGGCACAGATACGCAGTATTTT.

This CDR3 is CASSQSSLKHEQYF. The CDR3 DNA is TGTGCCAGCAGCCAGTCGTCTCTGAAACACGAGCAGTACTTC. The chain recombines TRBV9 with TRBJ2-7; no firm D call. V was cut by 4 bases and J by 5 bases, with 16 bases left in between. This CDR3 comprises 14 residues. CDR1 SGDLS and CDR2 YYNGEE come from the germline V gene.

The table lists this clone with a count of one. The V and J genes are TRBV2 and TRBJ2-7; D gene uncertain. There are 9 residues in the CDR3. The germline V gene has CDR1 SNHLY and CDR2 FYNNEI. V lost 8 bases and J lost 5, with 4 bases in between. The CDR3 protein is CASGNEQYF. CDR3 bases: TGTGCCAGCGGCAACGAGCAGTACTTC.

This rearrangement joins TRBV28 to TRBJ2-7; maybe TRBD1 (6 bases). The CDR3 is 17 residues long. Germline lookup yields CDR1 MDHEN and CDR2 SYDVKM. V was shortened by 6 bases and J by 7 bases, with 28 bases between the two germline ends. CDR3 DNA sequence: TGTGCCAGCAGACTCCAAAGGGACATTTCCCCCTTAGGGGAGCAGTACTTC. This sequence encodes CASRLQRDISPLGEQYF.

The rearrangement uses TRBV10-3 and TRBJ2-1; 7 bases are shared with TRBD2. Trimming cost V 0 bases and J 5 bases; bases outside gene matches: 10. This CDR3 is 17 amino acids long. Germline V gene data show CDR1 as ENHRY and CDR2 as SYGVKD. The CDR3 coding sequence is TGTGCCATCAGTGAGTCGTTTGGGCTAGCGGTAAACAATGAGCAGTTCTTC. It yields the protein CAISESFGLAVNNEQFF.